The entry below describes one T cell receptor (beta chain). Its matching antigen is unknown. TCRdb called the RT-PCR reads again in MiXCR, with one record for every CDR3 protein. This sample has roughly 570,000 distinct CDR3 sequences; 14% occur once, and the top ten carry 11%. The data were obtained in a study of response to subunit inactivated influenza vaccine. Study results and caveats: After each seasonal influenza vaccination, few new T cells are recruited, the authors suggested.

This CDR3 spans 13 amino acids. V was pared by 4 bases and J by 10 bases, with 14 bases between. CDR1 and CDR2 from the germline V gene are LGHNA and YNFKEQ. Sequencing was performed on PBMCs from blood, taken roughly 12 days after vaccination. The origin of this receptor is a middle-aged man who received an inactivated influenza vaccine. The chain links TRBV4-2 to TRBJ2-1, with D unresolved. For the CDR3, the DNA is TGTGCCAGCAGCCTGCCGTCAAGCGACGAGCAGTTCTTC. Its protein is CASSLPSSDEQFF.